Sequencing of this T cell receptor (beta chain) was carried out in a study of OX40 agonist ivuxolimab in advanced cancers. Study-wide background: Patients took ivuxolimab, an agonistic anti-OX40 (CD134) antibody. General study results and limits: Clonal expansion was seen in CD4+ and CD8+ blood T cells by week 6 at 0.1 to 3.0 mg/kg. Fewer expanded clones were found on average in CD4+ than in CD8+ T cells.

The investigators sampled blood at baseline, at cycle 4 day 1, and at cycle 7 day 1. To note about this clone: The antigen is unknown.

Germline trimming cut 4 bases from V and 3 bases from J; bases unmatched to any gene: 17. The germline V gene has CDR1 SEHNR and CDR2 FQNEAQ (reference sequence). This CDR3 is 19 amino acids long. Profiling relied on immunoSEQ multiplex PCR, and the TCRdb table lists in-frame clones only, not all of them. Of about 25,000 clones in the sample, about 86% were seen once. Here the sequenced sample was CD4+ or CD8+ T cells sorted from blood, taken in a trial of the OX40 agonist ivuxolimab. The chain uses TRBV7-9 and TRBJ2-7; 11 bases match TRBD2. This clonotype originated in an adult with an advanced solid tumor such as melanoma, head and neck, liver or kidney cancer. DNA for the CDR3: TGTGCCAGCAGCTCAAGAACTAGCGGGAGAAGTCCCCTCTACTACGAGCAGTACTTC. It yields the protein CASSSRTSGRSPLYYEQYF.